The sequence of this T cell receptor beta chain was determined in a study of Ad26.COV2.S vaccination and SARS-CoV-2 variants. Study as a whole: This donor came from the COV1001 trial of Ad26.COV2.S. Doses of Ad26.COV2.S were injected into muscle once or twice, 56 days apart.

Noted treatment: roughly 20 received Ad26.COV2.S at low or high dose, single or two shots; about 5 received placebo; per-sample allocation not given. Sample collection was performed on day 63 after the first vaccine or placebo injection. With V trimmed by 4 bases and J by 3 bases, 7 bases remained unmatched. The CDR3 runs to 18 residues. The germline gives CDR1 MNHEY, CDR2 SVGEGT. The method was immunoSEQ multiplex PCR; TCRdb's version includes in-frame clones alone and lacks a portion of them. The sample holds 430,000 or so clones, 89% seen once. The rearrangement joins TRBV6-2 or TRBV6-3 to TRBJ2-1; 15 bases match TRBD2. Here the sequenced sample was peripheral blood, taken in a trial of Ad26.COV2.S vaccine versus placebo. The sequence derives from a person aged 18-60 years who received the Ad26.COV2.S COVID-19 vaccine or a placebo. CDR3 amino acids: CASSWAPGLAGGYNEQFF. The CDR3 bases are TGTGCCAGCAGTTGGGCCCCGGGACTAGCGGGGGGCTACAATGAGCAGTTCTTC.